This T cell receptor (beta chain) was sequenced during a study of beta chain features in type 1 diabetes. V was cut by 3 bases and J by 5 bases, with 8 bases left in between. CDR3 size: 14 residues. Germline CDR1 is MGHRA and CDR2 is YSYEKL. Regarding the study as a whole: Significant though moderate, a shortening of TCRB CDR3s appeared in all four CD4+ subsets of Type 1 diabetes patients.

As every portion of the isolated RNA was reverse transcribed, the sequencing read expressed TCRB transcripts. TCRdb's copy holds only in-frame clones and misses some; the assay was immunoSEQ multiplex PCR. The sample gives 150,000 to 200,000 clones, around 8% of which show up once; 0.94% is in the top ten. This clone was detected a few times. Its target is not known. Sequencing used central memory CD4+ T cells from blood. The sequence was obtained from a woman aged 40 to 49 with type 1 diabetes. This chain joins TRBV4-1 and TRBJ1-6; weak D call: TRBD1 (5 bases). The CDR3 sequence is CASSHIRDNSPLHF. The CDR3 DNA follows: TGCGCCAGCAGCCATATCAGGGATAATTCACCCCTCCACTTT.